This TCR beta chain was captured in a study of chemoradiotherapy in HPV16-positive cancers. Overall study context: Two HPV16-positive patients' cells yielded candidate HPV-specific clones and common motifs. The study, taken as a whole, reports: During treatment, candidate HPV-specific clones and E7-related motifs expanded in tumor. Only a couple of HPV16-positive patients supplied the functional HPV-specificity definition.

As to this clone: The antigen is not known.

Sequencing was performed with immunoSEQ multiplex PCR; in TCRdb, only in-frame clones are kept and a portion is missing. The sample contains roughly 20,000 clones, roughly 84% of which appear only once. The CDR3 is made up of 12 amino acids. CDR1 and CDR2 from the germline V gene are SGHTA and FQGNSA. Trimming cost V 4 bases and J 4 bases, with 7 bases left between them. The clonotype was recovered from a human donor with HPV-associated anogenital cancer. The source was blood, collected from a patient who underwent chemoradiotherapy. The chain employs TRBV7-2 and TRBJ1-1; D is undetermined. This CDR3 reads CASSSRRTEAFF. CDR3 in DNA: TGTGCCAGCAGCTCGCGTCGCACTGAAGCTTTCTTT.